This TCR beta chain was identified in a study of post-analysis software for immune sequencing data (dated by TCRdb to about 2015). For the study in its entirety: Recorded disease courses included relapsing-remitting, secondary progressive and progressive-relapsing multiple sclerosis, with some patients lacking subtype annotation. The patient repertoires were compared against fewer than twelve previously published healthy control repertoires obtained from donors aged roughly 6 to 25 years. A subset of samples was prepared in parallel using single-end sample barcoding, then pooled and co-amplified after Illumina adapter ligation.

To demonstrate the VDJtools post-analysis software, TCR beta repertoires were profiled from the peripheral blood of 10 to 15 young patients with multiple sclerosis. The patients with multiple sclerosis were children and adolescents between roughly 6 and 17 years of age. V lost 2 bases and J lost 3 bases, and the count of bases not matched to a germline gene is 6. CDR1 and CDR2, looked up from the germline V gene, are MDHEN and SYDVKM. Including the terminal cysteine and phenylalanine, the CDR3 comprises 16 residues. The retained sequence is limited to the CDR3, 48 bases, with the frame set at the first base. Libraries were constructed by PCR. These reads were obtained on an Illumina HiSeq 2500. Unique molecular identifiers were incorporated into TCR beta cDNA libraries to reduce PCR and sequencing biases. About 500,000 cDNA molecules were obtained for every 1 to 10 million input T cells, so each molecule roughly corresponded to one T cell. The patient libraries were prepared and sequenced using the same protocol as the earlier healthy control dataset. Samples belonging to the same batch were prepared together, multiplexed and sequenced on a shared HiSeq lane. The published analysis was carried out like this. MIGEC was used to process the raw barcoded reads, and molecular identifier groups with only a single read were discarded before consensus assembly and CDR3 extraction. VDJtools was used for post-analysis of the clonotype tables, with diversity normalized by down-sampling every dataset to the smallest sample size. To correct batch-related cross-sample contamination, repertoire overlap clustering matched CDR3 amino acid sequences but not nucleotide sequences. Through fastp at Q25 and MiXCR, TCRdb rebuilt clones from the public reads, retaining in-frame beta chains. Rows with one shared CDR3 protein collapse into an entry with the most common genes and DNA. The V and J calls come from TCRdb's annotation, not from the publication. This sample holds about 500,000 distinct CDR3 sequences; 40% to 55% were observed only once. The ten biggest clones cover about 12% of the sample.

A remark on this clonotype: This clone's antigen is unknown. One base away there is no much larger clone; base qualities are not given.

Paper-wide results and their limitations: Significantly lower normalized Chao1 diversity was found in multiple sclerosis patients than in controls, suggesting substantial peripheral T-cell clonal expansion. Four to six TRBV segments, including TRBV5-6, TRBV5-1 and TRBV20-1, were significantly more frequent in patients than controls. When samples were clustered directly using the F measure, samples prepared in the same batch co-clustered strongly, which prompted a batch-effect correction. The control group was slightly older than the multiple sclerosis patient group.

The clonotype was recovered from a girl under 18 with multiple sclerosis. The specimen sequenced was blood. This sequence uses TRBV28 and TRBJ2-2; a stretch of 7 junction bases matches TRBD2. The nucleotide sequence reads TGTGCCAGCAGTTTAGTGGGGGGGAGCTACACCGGGGAGCTGTTTTTT. The encoded protein is CASSLVGGSYTGELFF. Beyond the CDR3, the reference TRBV28 and TRBJ2-2 genes provide the residues; the full variable domain reads: DVKVTQSSRYLVKRTGEKVFLECVQDMDHENMFWYRQDPGLGLRLIYFSYDVKMKEKGDIPEGYSVSREKKERFSLILESASTNQTSMYLCASSLVGGSYTGELFFGEGSRLTVL.